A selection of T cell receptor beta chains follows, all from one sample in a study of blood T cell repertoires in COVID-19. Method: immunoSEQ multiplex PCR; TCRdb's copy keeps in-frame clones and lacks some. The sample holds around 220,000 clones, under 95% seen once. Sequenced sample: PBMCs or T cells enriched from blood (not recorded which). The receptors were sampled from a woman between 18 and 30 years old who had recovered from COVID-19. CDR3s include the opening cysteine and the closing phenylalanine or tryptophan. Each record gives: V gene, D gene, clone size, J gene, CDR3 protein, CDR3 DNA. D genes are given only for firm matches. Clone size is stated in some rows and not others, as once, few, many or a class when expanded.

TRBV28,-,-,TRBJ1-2,CASSRRRVRDYGYTF,TGTGCCAGCAGTCGAAGACGGGTTCGGGACTATGGCTACACCTTC
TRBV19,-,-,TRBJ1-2,CASRVRNLPNYGYTF,TGTGCCAGTAGAGTTCGAAACCTACCTAACTATGGCTACACCTTC
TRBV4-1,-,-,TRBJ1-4,CASSQGVGAANEKLFF,TGCGCCAGCAGCCAAGGGGTAGGGGCAGCTAATGAAAAACTGTTTTTT
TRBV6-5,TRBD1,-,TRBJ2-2,CATLLGTGSTGELFF,TGTGCCACCTTGCTGGGGACAGGCTCCACCGGGGAGCTGTTTTTT
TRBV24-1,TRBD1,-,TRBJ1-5,CATSDTGQVDQPQHF,TGTGCCACCAGTGACACCGGACAGGTAGACCAGCCCCAGCATTTT
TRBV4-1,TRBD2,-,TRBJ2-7,CASSQDSSGRWNEQYF,TGCGCCAGCAGCCAAGATAGCAGCGGGAGGTGGAACGAGCAGTACTTC
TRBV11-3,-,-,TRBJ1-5,CASSLEIVIDSNQPQHF,TGTGCCAGCAGCTTAGAAATCGTGATAGATAGCAATCAGCCCCAGCATTTT
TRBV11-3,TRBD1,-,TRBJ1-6,CASSLRTGSPLHF,TGTGCCAGCAGCTTACGGACAGGCTCACCCCTCCACTTT
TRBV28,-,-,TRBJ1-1,CASSLKGYTEAFF,TGTGCCAGCAGTTTAAAGGGGTATACTGAAGCTTTCTTT
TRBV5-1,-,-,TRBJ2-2,CASSLGLQLNTGELFF,TGCGCCAGCAGCTTGGGGCTACAGCTGAACACCGGGGAGCTGTTTTTT
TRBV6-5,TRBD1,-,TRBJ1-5,CASRRDRALNQPQHF,TGTGCCAGCAGGCGAGACAGGGCCCTAAATCAGCCCCAGCATTTT
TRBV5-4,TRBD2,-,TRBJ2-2,CASSLGTSAGELFF,TGTGCCAGCAGCTTGGGGACTAGCGCCGGGGAGCTGTTTTTT
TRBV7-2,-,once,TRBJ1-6,CASSLGQLNNSPLHF,TGTGCCAGCAGCTTAGGACAGTTGAATAATTCACCCCTCCACTTT
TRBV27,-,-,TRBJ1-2,CASSPSAGSFLYGYTF,TGTGCCAGCAGTCCCTCGGCAGGGTCCTTTCTCTATGGCTACACCTTC